Listed below are T cell receptor beta chains from one sample, sequenced in a study of T-cell memory formation after mild COVID-19. One entry per CDR3 protein results from TCRdb running MiXCR on the 5' RACE reads. The table lists a few hundred thousand distinct CDR3 sequences, 28% of them singletons. Material: PBMCs or a T cell subset sorted from them (not recorded which). All receptors come from an adult woman who had mild COVID-19 (a few samples of this study predate the infection). Cell type and time point are not known. The CDR3 runs from the conserved cysteine through the conserved F or W. The D gene is left open where the match is weak. Expanded clones get a size class; other rows say once, few or many, or leave the size out.

V	J	D	size	DNA	CDR3
TRBV9	TRBJ2-5	TRBD1	few	TGTGCCAGCAGCGCCGGACAGGGACAAGAGACCCAGTACTTC	CASSAGQGQETQYF
TRBV4-2	TRBJ1-1	NA	few	TGTGCCAGCAGCCTAGGGGGGGGCCTGATGAACACTGAAGCTTTCTTT	CASSLGGGLMNTEAFF
TRBV12-3/TRBV12-4	TRBJ1-5	NA	NA	TGTGCCAGCAGTTTTCGAGGGAATAGCAATCAGCCCCAGCATTTT	CASSFRGNSNQPQHF
TRBV5-1	TRBJ2-3	TRBD1	NA	TGCGCCAGCAGCTTGGCCGGGACAGGGGGTGCAGATACGCAGTATTTT	CASSLAGTGGADTQYF
TRBV20-1	TRBJ2-3	TRBD2	few	TGCAGTGCCGACGAGGGGCTAGCGGGAAGGGATACGCAGTATTTT	CSADEGLAGRDTQYF
TRBV27	TRBJ2-7	NA	few	TGTGCCAGCAGTTCCCCCTGGGGGGCAGGGAGGTACGAGCAGTACTTC	CASSSPWGAGRYEQYF
TRBV18	TRBJ2-2	TRBD1	few	TGTGCCAGCTCACCGCGGGCACAGGGGGTCGCGAACACCGGGGAGCTGTTTTTT	CASSPRAQGVANTGELFF
TRBV24-1	TRBJ2-1	NA	NA	TGTGCCACCAGTGAGTCAGGGTCCCGGTACAATGAGCAGTTCTTC	CATSESGSRYNEQFF
TRBV5-1	TRBJ2-5	TRBD2	NA	TGCGCCAGCAGCTTTGGAGGGAGGGAAGGGACCCAGTACTTC	CASSFGGREGTQYF
TRBV6-5	TRBJ2-1	NA	few	TGTGCCAGCAGCATAAGTTGGGGGGCGGATGAGCAGTTCTTC	CASSISWGADEQFF
TRBV20-1	TRBJ2-7	TRBD1	NA	TGCAGCGTAAAGGGACAGGGGGCGGTCGTATACGAGCAGTACTTC	CSVKGQGAVVYEQYF
TRBV6-1	TRBJ1-1	TRBD1	NA	TGTGCCAGCAGTGTTGAGGACAGGGGGGCTTTCTTT	CASSVEDRGAFF
TRBV20-1	TRBJ2-3	NA	once	TGCAGTGCTAGAGCTCGGGACACTACTAGCACAGATACGCAGTATTTT	CSARARDTTSTDTQYF
TRBV7-6	TRBJ2-2	NA	NA	TGTGCCAGCAGCTTCCATGCAGGGCAGCCTACGAACACCGGGGAGCTGTTTTTT	CASSFHAGQPTNTGELFF
TRBV7-6	TRBJ2-1	NA	few	TGTGCCAGCAGCTCCGTCGCCATAGGCAATGAGCAGTTCTTC	CASSSVAIGNEQFF
TRBV10-3	TRBJ1-5	NA	few	TGTGCCATCAGTGTTAGTAATCAGCCCCAGCATTTT	CAISVSNQPQHF
TRBV12-3/TRBV12-4	TRBJ2-1	NA	few	TGTGCCAGCAGTTTAAGGGGGGAGCAGTTCTTC	CASSLRGEQFF
TRBV12-3/TRBV12-4	TRBJ1-5	TRBD1	few	TGTGCCAGCAGCGACAGGGGGTATAGCAATCAGCCCCAGCATTTT	CASSDRGYSNQPQHF
TRBV11-2	TRBJ2-1	TRBD1	NA	TGTGCCAGCAGCTTAGTCCGACAGGGCTCCTACAATGAGCAGTTCTTC	CASSLVRQGSYNEQFF
TRBV29-1	TRBJ2-1	TRBD2	few	TGCAGCGCCGAGCGGGGGGACGACAATGAGCAGTTCTTC	CSAERGDDNEQFF
TRBV5-1	TRBJ1-1	NA	NA	TGCGCCAGCAGCAGGGAGGGGACTGAAGCTTTCTTT	CASSREGTEAFF
TRBV7-2	TRBJ2-3	NA	few	TGTGCCAGCAGCCAGGGGATTAGCACAGATACGCAGTATTTT	CASSQGISTDTQYF
TRBV5-1	TRBJ2-5	NA	NA	TGCGCCAGCAGGTCTAATAATGGGTGGGAGACCCAGTACTTC	CASRSNNGWETQYF
TRBV5-1	TRBJ2-3	TRBD1	few	TGCGCCAGCAGTGAGGGGGACAGGGAGGCAGATACGCAGTATTTT	CASSEGDREADTQYF
TRBV19	TRBJ2-1	TRBD2	few	TGTGCCAGTAGCGGACTAGCGGGAGTAGGTGAGCAGTTCTTC	CASSGLAGVGEQFF
TRBV5-4	TRBJ2-7	TRBD1	NA	TGTGCCAGCAGCATGGGACAGCTCTACGAGCAGTACTTC	CASSMGQLYEQYF
TRBV5-4	TRBJ2-1	TRBD1	NA	TGTGCCAGCAGCTCCAGGACAGGGGATGAGCAGTTCTTC	CASSSRTGDEQFF
TRBV15	TRBJ1-1	NA	few	TGTGCCACCAGCAGAGATACATCGGGGAGTACAGCTTTCTTT	CATSRDTSGSTAFF
TRBV7-9	TRBJ1-2	NA	NA	TGTGCCAGCAGCTTAGCAAGGACAGAGAAATATGGCTACACCTTC	CASSLARTEKYGYTF
TRBV7-8	TRBJ2-1	TRBD2	few	TGTGCCAGCAGCTTGACCTGGACTAGCGGGGCAACCTACAATGAGCAGTTCTTC	CASSLTWTSGATYNEQFF
TRBV29-1	TRBJ1-1	NA	NA	TGCAGCGTGGCCGAGACACCGAACACTGAAGCTTTCTTT	CSVAETPNTEAFF
TRBV6-5	TRBJ2-3	NA	few	TGTGCCAGTAGGCCTCGCCCCCATCGAACAGATACGCAGTATTTT	CASRPRPHRTDTQYF
TRBV7-2	TRBJ2-2	TRBD2	few	TGTGCCAGCAGCTTAACAGCGGGAGTCGGGGAGCTGTTTTTT	CASSLTAGVGELFF
TRBV7-9	TRBJ2-2	NA	few	TGTGCCAGCAGCTTACCGAGCGGGGAGCTGTTTTTT	CASSLPSGELFF
TRBV3-1	TRBJ2-3	TRBD1	few	TGTGCCAGCAGCTATCGGGACAGGGACACAGATACGCAGTATTTT	CASSYRDRDTDTQYF
TRBV20-1	TRBJ1-5	NA	many	TGCAGTGCTAGCGGGGGTATGGGCAATCAGCCCCAGCATTTT	CSASGGMGNQPQHF
TRBV3-1	TRBJ2-1	NA	NA	TGTGCCAGCAGCCTGCCCTACGGTGAGCAGTTCTTC	CASSLPYGEQFF
TRBV7-8	TRBJ2-5	NA	few	TGTGCCAGCAGCCCGGGGACTTTTCCCCAAGAGACCCAGTACTTC	CASSPGTFPQETQYF
TRBV12-3/TRBV12-4	TRBJ2-2	NA	few	TGTGCCAGCAGTGCGTGGGGCGTAAACACCGGGGAGCTGTTTTTT	CASSAWGVNTGELFF
TRBV20-1	TRBJ2-7	TRBD2	few	TGCAGTGCTAGAGAAGGGGTAGCGGGGGCGGACGAGCAGTACTTC	CSAREGVAGADEQYF
TRBV12-3/TRBV12-4	TRBJ2-2	NA	many	TGTGCCAGCAGTCGATCCGGGGCGTCCGGGGAGCTGTTTTTT	CASSRSGASGELFF
TRBV28	TRBJ2-2	TRBD2	NA	TGTGCCAGCAGTTCGGTAGCGGGAACCGGGGAGCTGTTTTTT	CASSSVAGTGELFF
TRBV7-3	TRBJ2-3	NA	few	TGTGCCAGCAGCTTAACTAGCAGGGTATCAATAGATACGCAGTATTTT	CASSLTSRVSIDTQYF
TRBV2	TRBJ1-5	TRBD1	NA	TGTGCCAGCAGTAAGGGACAGGCCCTAAATCAGCCCCAGCATTTT	CASSKGQALNQPQHF
TRBV4-2	TRBJ2-1	TRBD1	NA	TGTGCCAGCAGCCCCGAGGGACAGGGGGAGGGCAATGAGCAGTTCTTC	CASSPEGQGEGNEQFF
TRBV24-1	TRBJ2-7	TRBD2	few	TGTGCCACCAGTGAGGTAGCGGGAATAGGACAGTACTTC	CATSEVAGIGQYF
TRBV29-1	TRBJ2-3	NA	NA	TGCAGCGTCGACCCCGCAGAGACCACAGATACGCAGTATTTT	CSVDPAETTDTQYF
TRBV4-3	TRBJ1-1	TRBD1	once	TGCGCCAGCAGCCAAGATTTGGGACAGTCGGGTATTTGGGGCTTAAACACTGAAGCTTTCTTT	CASSQDLGQSGIWGLNTEAFF
TRBV7-2	TRBJ2-7	TRBD1	NA	TGTGCCAGCAGTCCCAGCCACAGGGGGCAGTACGAGCAGTACTTC	CASSPSHRGQYEQYF
TRBV20-1	TRBJ1-5	NA	few	TGCAGTGCTAGAGATTTCACAGGGCCTGGCAATCAGCCCCAGCATTTT	CSARDFTGPGNQPQHF
TRBV12-3/TRBV12-4	TRBJ1-1	NA	few	TGTGCCAGCTGGGCGGGCACTCCGAACACTGAAGCTTTCTTT	CASWAGTPNTEAFF
TRBV6-2/TRBV6-3	TRBJ2-5	NA	NA	TGTGCCAGCAGCCGTCCCGGGACATTAGAGACCCAGTACTTC	CASSRPGTLETQYF
TRBV7-9	TRBJ2-5	TRBD2	NA	TGTGCCAGCAGCTTAGGTAGCGGGAGCCTTCAAGAGACCCAGTACTTC	CASSLGSGSLQETQYF
TRBV5-6	TRBJ1-3	TRBD1	few	TGTGCCAGCAGTCTTAGACAGGGGGCGATAACCTTCTCTGGAAACACCATATATTTT	CASSLRQGAITFSGNTIYF